The 3 T cell receptor beta chains below all came from one sample that was sequenced in a study of cytomegalovirus exposure and HLA in healthy donors. PCR was performed using 60 Vbeta and 13 Jbeta primers. Here immunoSEQ multiplex PCR was the method, and the copy in TCRdb shows in-frame clones only, minus some. The data show some 150,000 clones, roughly four fifths seen once. The sequencing sample was made of PBMCs. The receptors stem from a woman in her 30s in good health and CMV-seropositive.

This clone was counted between two and nine times. V is TRBV28 and J is TRBJ1-1; the D gene is possibly TRBD1 (6 bases). Germline V lookup: CDR1 MDHEN, CDR2 SYDVKM. The CDR3 has 13 residues. V lost 3 bases and J lost 7, with 12 bases in between. CDR3 nucleotides: TGTGCCAGCAGTTTCAGGGGTACGGATGAAGCTTTCTTT. This sequence encodes CASSFRGTDEAFF. Based on the CDR3 plus reference TRBV28 and TRBJ1-1, the full variable domain is DVKVTQSSRYLVKRTGEKVFLECVQDMDHENMFWYRQDPGLGLRLIYFSYDVKMKEKGDIPEGYSVSREKKERFSLILESASTNQTSMYLCASSFRGTDEAFFGQGTRLTVV.

The chain has TRBV2 and TRBJ1-2; no clear D. V was pared by 9 bases and J by 2 bases, with 7 bases between. The CDR3 is 11 residues long. Germline V gene data show CDR1 as SNHLY and CDR2 as FYNNEI. The CDR3 DNA sequence: TGTGCCAGTTCAGAAAACTATGGCTACACCTTC. The encoded protein is CASSENYGYTF.

This clone was observed a few times. The chain joins TRBV7-2 to TRBJ2-3; 10 bases map to TRBD2. From germline, CDR1 is SGHTA and CDR2 FQGNSA. This CDR3 region has 15 residues. Trimming removed 5 bases from V and 8 bases from J; junction bases left unmatched: 10. CDR3 amino acids: CASSGGTAGGATQYF. The DNA for the CDR3 is TGTGCCAGCAGCGGCGGGACAGCGGGAGGGGCTACGCAGTATTTT.